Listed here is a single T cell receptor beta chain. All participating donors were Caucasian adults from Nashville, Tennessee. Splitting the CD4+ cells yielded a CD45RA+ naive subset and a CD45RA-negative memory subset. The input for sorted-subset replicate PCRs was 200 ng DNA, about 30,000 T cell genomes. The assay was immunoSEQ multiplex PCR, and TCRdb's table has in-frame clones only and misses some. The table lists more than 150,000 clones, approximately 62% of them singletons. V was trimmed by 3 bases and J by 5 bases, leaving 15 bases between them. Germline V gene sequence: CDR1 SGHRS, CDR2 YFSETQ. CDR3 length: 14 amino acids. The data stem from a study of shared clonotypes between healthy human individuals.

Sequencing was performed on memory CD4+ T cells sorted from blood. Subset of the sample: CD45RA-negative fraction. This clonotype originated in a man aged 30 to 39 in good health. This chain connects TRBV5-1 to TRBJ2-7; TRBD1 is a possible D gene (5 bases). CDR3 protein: CASSSNPGSDEQYF. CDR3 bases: TGCGCCAGCAGCTCGAATCCAGGGTCGGACGAGCAGTACTTC.